The 10 T cell receptor beta chains below come from one sample, sequenced in a study of T cells in Graves' hyperthyroidism and ophthalmopathy. TCR beta CDR3 sequences were amplified from RNA transcripts. An initial round of RT-PCR targeting the TCR CDR3 relied on the HTBI primer set. TCRdb used MiXCR to reprocess the multiplex PCR reads, holding one entry per CDR3 protein. The table records approximately 610,000 distinct CDR3 sequences, approximately 16% of them present only once. What was sequenced was blood. Receptors originate from a woman aged 18-30 years with Graves' hyperthyroidism.

This clonotype was recorded at least ten times. The chain is built from TRBV30 and TRBJ2-2; TRBD2 matches 8 bases. Trimming cost V 5 bases and J 7 bases; bases outside gene matches: 9. This CDR3 region has 14 residues. CDR1 and CDR2 (germline): GTSNPN, SVGIG (reference sequence). CDR3 DNA sequence: TGTGCCTGGGCCGGGACTAGTGAGGTCGGGGAGCTGTTTTTT. Amino acids: CAWAGTSEVGELFF.

This clonotype was recorded many times. This chain joins TRBV15 and TRBJ2-3, with D perhaps matching TRBD2 (5 bases). With 0 bases removed from V and 0 bases from J, the gap between germline ends came to 13 bases. Germline V lookup: CDR1 LNHNV, CDR2 YYDKDF (reference sequence). The CDR3 runs 17 residues. CDR3 amino acids: CATSRDRGKTSTDTQYF. The CDR3 DNA sequence: TGTGCCACCAGCAGAGATCGGGGAAAAACTAGCACAGATACGCAGTATTTT.

This clonotype was detected ten times or more. The rearrangement links TRBV29-1 to TRBJ2-3; 11 bases are a match to TRBD2. This CDR3 comprises 14 residues. V shed 5 bases and J 0 bases; nucleotides not matched to a gene: 1. CDR1 SQVTM and CDR2 ANQGSEA come from the germline V gene. For the CDR3, the DNA is TGCAGCGTTAGGACTAGCGGGAGCACAGATACGCAGTATTTT. Translation gives CSVRTSGSTDTQYF.

This clonotype was detected only a few times. The chain has TRBV2 and TRBJ2-1; D may be TRBD1 (6 bases). Germline CDR1 and CDR2: SNHLY and FYNNEI. Trimming removed 6 bases from V and 4 bases from J, with 10 bases in between. This CDR3 is built from 13 residues. The CDR3 loop reads CASRPGQYNEQFF. The CDR3 DNA sequence: TGTGCCAGCAGACCCGGACAGTACAATGAGCAGTTCTTC.

There are many counts of this clonotype. This chain connects TRBV12-3 or TRBV12-4 to TRBJ2-5; the match to TRBD2 covers 7 bases. The CDR3 spans 15 residues. Germline trimming cut 2 bases from V and 4 bases from J; bases unmatched to any gene: 7. The CDR3: CASSLSEPGGETQYF. CDR3 DNA: TGTGCCAGCAGTTTATCTGAACCGGGGGGAGAGACCCAGTACTTC.

The CDR3 reads CASRLGGKDYGYTF. The DNA of the CDR3 is TGTGCCAGCAGGTTAGGGGGGAAAGACTATGGCTACACCTTC. The J gene is TRBJ1-2, the V gene TRBV6-5, with a possible D match to TRBD1 (6 bases). Per the germline V gene, CDR1 is MNHEY and CDR2 is SVGAGI. Trimming pared 6 bases from V and 3 bases from J, leaving 14 bases between. The CDR3 has 14 residues.

There are many counts of this clonotype. The chain links TRBV7-2 to TRBJ2-3, with 9 bases lining up with TRBD2. After removal of 4 bases from V and 1 base from J, the junction contained 6 bases not matched to a gene. CDR1 and CDR2 (germline): SGHTA, FQGNSA. The CDR3 is made up of 16 amino acids. DNA of the CDR3: TGTGCCAGCAGCTCCATGAGGACTAGCGGCACAGATACGCAGTATTTT. Protein: CASSSMRTSGTDTQYF.

The chain employs TRBV6-1 and TRBJ1-2, with D perhaps matching TRBD1 (5 bases). The CDR3 runs 17 residues. V lost 6 bases to trimming and J lost 3 bases, with 23 bases between them. Per germline, CDR1 MNHNS and CDR2 SASEGT. The CDR3 spells CASRDLFAGRLHYGYTF. CDR3 nucleotide sequence: TGTGCCAGCAGGGACCTATTTGCGGGACGGTTGCACTATGGCTACACCTTC.

As regards this clonotype: A read error is possible here, since a much larger clone lies one base away. Here the CDR3 reads CASSQEALADSSYNGQFF. Here the CDR3 DNA reads TGTGCCAGCAGCCAAGAGGCGCTAGCGGATAGCTCCTACAATGGGCAGTTCTTC. The J gene is TRBJ2-1, the V gene TRBV3-1; 7 nucleotides agree with TRBD2. The length of the CDR3 is 18 residues. CDR1 and CDR2 from the germline V gene are LGHDT and YNNKEL (reference sequence).

This clonotype was observed at least ten times. The V gene is TRBV20-1, the J gene TRBJ1-2; no definite D call. Germline CDR1 DFQATT, CDR2 SNEGSKA (reference sequence). Trimming stripped 0 bases from V and 2 bases from J, with 13 bases between. The CDR3 is 15 amino acids. In DNA form, the CDR3 reads TGCAGTGCTAGAGATCTTCGACAACTCAACTATGGCTACACCTTC. Encoded protein: CSARDLRQLNYGYTF.